This passage covers 32 T cell receptor beta chains from one sample sequenced in a study of shared clonotypes between healthy human individuals. Data came from immunoSEQ multiplex PCR; TCRdb stores just in-frame clones and leaves some out. The table lists about 1,900,000 clones, about 95% of them singletons. CD8 cells regarded as naive lacked CD45RO, were positively chosen for CCR7, and omitted terminally differentiated effector memory CD45RA+ cells. Input material: naive CD8+ T cells sorted from blood. These receptors were collected from a man younger than 35 in good health.

V is TRBV9 and J is TRBJ2-1; 9 bases map to TRBD2. V lost 3 bases, J lost 10 bases, and 11 bases stayed unmatched. The V gene's germline CDR1 is SGDLS and CDR2 YYNGEE. The CDR3 length is 15 residues. In DNA form, the CDR3 reads TGTGCCAGCAGCGGTAGCGGGAGTCTTAGAGACGAGCAGTTCTTC. As protein: CASSGSGSLRDEQFF.

The chain couples TRBV13 to TRBJ1-1; no firm D call. This CDR3 has 12 residues. CDR1 is PRHDT, CDR2 FYEKMQ, per germline (reference sequence). V was clipped by 7 bases and J by 5 bases, with 11 bases between them. CDR3 region: CASTSIGTEAFF. For the CDR3, the DNA is TGTGCCAGCACCTCGATTGGGACTGAAGCTTTCTTT.

The chain has TRBV7-9 and TRBJ2-5; D is unresolved. The V and J ends lost 0 bases and 1 base respectively, with 6 bases between them. Germline loops: CDR1 SEHNR, CDR2 FQNEAQ (reference sequence). CDR3 size: 14 residues. DNA of the CDR3: TGTGCCAGCAGCTTAGCAACTGGCCAAGAGACCCAGTACTTC. Amino acid sequence: CASSLATGQETQYF.

The chain combines TRBV21-1 with TRBJ2-7. TRBV21-1 is classified as a pseudogene. This CDR3 contains 15 residues. CDR3 in DNA: TGTGCCAGCAGCCCAAGGAAAGGTCCATCCCACGAGCAGTACTTC. As protein: CASSPRKGPSHEQYF.

The rearrangement joins TRBV15 to TRBJ2-7; 16 nucleotides agree with TRBD2. CDR1 is LNHNV, CDR2 YYDKDF, per germline (reference sequence). V was clipped by 4 bases and J by 6 bases; unmatched bases: 12. CDR3 length: 18 amino acids. The CDR3 reads CATSMGLAGGPIIAEQYF. As DNA, the CDR3 is TGTGCCACCAGCATGGGACTAGCGGGAGGGCCGATCATTGCCGAGCAGTACTTC.

A word on this clone: Given the absence of the conserved phenylalanine or tryptophan at the CDR3 end, a read error is likely. The DNA is omitted, as the CDR3 cannot be located on it reliably, and the CDR3 follows TCRdb's listing. The rearrangement joins TRBV6-5 to TRBJ1-2; the table calls TRBD1, which could not be checked here. Germline CDR1 is MNHEY and CDR2 is SVGAGI. 9 amino acids form the CDR3, both terminal residues included. CDR3 loop: CASSEDRAI.

This clone occurred once. The rearrangement links TRBV28 to TRBJ2-6, with 9 positions matching TRBD1. Trimming removed 7 bases from V and 3 bases from J; junction bases left unmatched: 19. The CDR3 covers 20 residues. The germline CDR1 and CDR2 sequences are MDHEN and SYDVKM. The CDR3 DNA is TGTGCCAGCAAGGGGTACGTGACAGGGGGATTCATAAATGGGGCCAACGTCCTGACTTTC. The encoded protein is CASKGYVTGGFINGANVLTF.

The genes are TRBV18 and TRBJ2-5; tentative D call: TRBD2 (5 bases). CDR1 is KGHSH and CDR2 is LQKENI in the germline V gene. V lost 3 bases to trimming and J lost 2 bases, with 13 bases between them. This CDR3 is built from 15 residues. CDR3 bases: TGTGCCAGCTCACCTGGAGACCCGGGGCAAGAGACCCAGTACTTC. The encoded protein is CASSPGDPGQETQYF.

This chain connects TRBV28 to TRBJ1-2, with D unclear. This CDR3 is built from 13 residues. Trimming cost V 4 bases and J 1 base, with 7 bases left between them. The germline V gene encodes CDR1 MDHEN and CDR2 SYDVKM. The CDR3 here is CASSSLLNYGYTF. The CDR3 DNA sequence: TGTGCCAGCAGTTCGCTCCTTAACTATGGCTACACCTTC.

In nucleotides, the CDR3 is TGCGCCAGCAGCCAAGATGCCGGGGTCAATGGCTACACCTTC. Translation: CASSQDAGVNGYTF. The chain recombines TRBV4-3 with TRBJ1-2; D ambiguous. V was clipped by 0 bases and J by 6 bases, with 11 bases between them. The germline CDR1 and CDR2 sequences are LGHNA and YSLEER. The CDR3 runs 14 residues.

V is TRBV20-1 and J is TRBJ2-5; D remains unclear. Germline V gives CDR1 DFQATT, CDR2 SNEGSKA (reference sequence). The CDR3 has 9 residues. Trimming left V 4 bases short and J 7 bases short, with 4 bases between. This chain's CDR3 is CSATRTQYF. The CDR3 nucleotides read TGCAGTGCTACCCGGACCCAGTACTTC.

CDR3 residues: CASSQVPPENTEAFF. CDR3 sequence (DNA): TGTGCCAGCAGCCAAGTCCCCCCAGAGAACACTGAAGCTTTCTTT. J is TRBJ1-1 and V is TRBV4-2; D call uncertain. The germline V and J ends were trimmed by 1 base and 1 base, with 10 bases remaining between them. The CDR3 runs 15 residues. CDR1 LGHNA and CDR2 YNFKEQ come from the germline V gene.

This chain links TRBV9 with TRBJ2-7, with TRBD2 matching 10 bases. Germline values: CDR1 SGDLS, CDR2 YYNGEE. This CDR3 comprises 15 residues. Trimming removed 3 bases from V and 0 bases from J; junction bases left unmatched: 3. This CDR3 reads CASSGRTSGSYEQYF. CDR3 nucleotide sequence: TGTGCCAGCAGCGGGAGGACTAGCGGCTCCTACGAGCAGTACTTC.

This chain uses TRBV13 with TRBJ2-3, with D tentatively TRBD2 (5 bases). Trimming cost V 3 bases and J 4 bases, with 11 bases left between them. The CDR3 spans 14 residues. The germline gives CDR1 PRHDT, CDR2 FYEKMQ (reference sequence). The CDR3 sequence: CASSLKLVPDTQYF. The CDR3 DNA is TGTGCCAGCAGCTTGAAACTAGTCCCAGATACGCAGTATTTT.

A remark on this clone: Other DNA sequences from this sample encode an identical CDR3 as well. The chain's CDR3 is CASSLPENTEAFF. In DNA, the CDR3 is TGTGCCAGCAGCTTACCAGAGAACACTGAAGCTTTCTTT. The genes are TRBV5-4 and TRBJ1-1, with no clear D. Germline V gene sequence: CDR1 SGHNT, CDR2 YYREEE (reference sequence). This CDR3 comprises 13 residues. V lost 2 bases and J 1 base, leaving 6 bases between the germline ends.

The gene calls are TRBV2 and TRBJ2-7, with 10 bases lining up with TRBD2. The CDR3 is 15 amino acids. Germline trimming cut 3 bases from V and 2 bases from J; bases unmatched to any gene: 4. Germline V lookup: CDR1 SNHLY, CDR2 FYNNEI. Here the CDR3 reads CASSDSSGGPYEQYF. The CDR3 nucleotides read TGTGCCAGCAGTGACTCTAGCGGGGGACCCTACGAGCAGTACTTC.

The sample holds one count of this clone. V and J are TRBV29-1 and TRBJ2-7; 9 bases map to TRBD2. This CDR3 is 14 amino acids long. V dropped 4 bases and J dropped 0; count of bases not matched to a gene: 4. Germline assignment: CDR1 SQVTM and CDR2 ANQGSEA. CDR3 DNA: TGCAGCGTTGGAAGCGGGGGGTTCTCCTACGAGCAGTACTTC. Amino acids: CSVGSGGFSYEQYF.

V and J are TRBV5-4 and TRBJ2-7; 7 bases fit TRBD1. Germline CDR1 is SGHNT and CDR2 is YYREEE (reference sequence). V was pared by 0 bases and J by 3 bases, with 3 bases of the junction left unmatched. CDR3 length: 14 residues. As DNA, the CDR3 is TGTGCCAGCAGCTTGGAGGGGGCTAACTACGAGCAGTACTTC. This sequence encodes CASSLEGANYEQYF.

The chain joins TRBV27 to TRBJ2-7; TRBD1 agrees at 9 bases. Unmatched junction bases numbered 5, after V lost 3 bases and J lost 5 bases. Looked up from germline, CDR1 is MNHEY and CDR2 is SMNVEV (reference sequence). This CDR3 spans 14 amino acids. The CDR3 DNA sequence: TGTGCCAGCAGTTTTACAGGGGGCGGCCACGAGCAGTACTTC. Protein sequence: CASSFTGGGHEQYF.

This clone was counted a single time. The genes are TRBV27 and TRBJ1-1; D possibly corresponds to TRBD1 (5 bases). The CDR3 totals 15 residues. Trimming took off 5 bases at V and 0 bases at J, with 13 bases between the two ends. The V gene's germline CDR1 is MNHEY and CDR2 SMNVEV (reference sequence). The CDR3 reads CASSTDSLMNTEAFF. In nucleotides, the CDR3 is TGTGCCAGCAGTACCGACAGTCTCATGAACACTGAAGCTTTCTTT.

This clone showed up just once. J is TRBJ2-7 and V is TRBV7-8; a weak D match, TRBD2 (5 bases). V lost 2 bases to trimming and J lost 3 bases, with 20 bases between them. This CDR3 comprises 17 residues. Germline V gene lookup returns CDR1 SGHVS and CDR2 FQNEAQ. The CDR3 bases are TGTGCCAGCAGCTTAACCCCTAATTCCGAAGGGAGCTACGAGCAGTACTTC. Amino acids: CASSLTPNSEGSYEQYF.

There are many counts of this clone. V is TRBV2 and J is TRBJ1-2; 8 bases fit TRBD1. From germline, CDR1 is SNHLY and CDR2 FYNNEI. The junction had 6 bases not matched to a gene; V was cut back by 6 bases and J by 0 bases. The CDR3 is 15 amino acids. CDR3 sequence reads: CASRLDRGANYGYTF. The CDR3 coding sequence is TGTGCCAGCAGGCTCGACAGGGGAGCTAACTATGGCTACACCTTC.

This clone appeared once. The chain joins TRBV7-9 to TRBJ2-5, with 7 bases identical to TRBD1. The V gene end was trimmed by 5 bases and the J gene end by 4 bases; junction bases not matched to a gene: 10. The CDR3 consists of 15 residues. Per the germline V gene, CDR1 is SEHNR and CDR2 is FQNEAQ (reference sequence). This CDR3 is CASSAPVRGRETQYF. The CDR3 DNA reads as TGTGCCAGCAGCGCCCCCGTCAGGGGGAGAGAGACCCAGTACTTC. The full variable domain, in which reference TRBV7-9 and TRBJ2-5 provide the parts outside the CDR3, is DTGVSQNPRHKITKRGQNVTFRCDPISEHNRLYWYRQTLGQGPEFLTYFQNEAQLEKSRLLSDRFSAERPKGSFSTLEIQRTEQGDSAMYLCASSAPVRGRETQYFGPGTRLLVL.

In this sample, this clone turned up once. This chain links TRBV10-3 with TRBJ2-7, with D perhaps matching TRBD1 or TRBD2 (5 bases each). Germline CDR1 ENHRY, CDR2 SYGVKD. V lost 2 bases to trimming and J lost 4 bases, with 9 bases between them. CDR3 length equals 13 residues. Here the CDR3 DNA reads TGTGCCATCAGTGAGGGGGACGGATACGAGCAGTACTTC. Encoded protein: CAISEGDGYEQYF.

V usage is TRBV12-5 and J usage is TRBJ2-7; weak D call: TRBD2 (6 bases). The germline V gene encodes CDR1 LGHNT and CDR2 FRNRAP. This CDR3 is built from 13 residues. V was cut by 5 bases and J by 3 bases, with 11 bases left in between. The CDR3 region is CASGTGVNYEQYF. DNA of the CDR3: TGTGCTAGTGGTACGGGGGTCAACTACGAGCAGTACTTC.

The chain joins TRBV6-1 to TRBJ1-3; D gene uncertain. Deletions cut 1 base from V and 0 bases from J, with 7 bases between. This CDR3 region has 15 residues. Per germline, CDR1 MNHNS and CDR2 SASEGT. In DNA, the CDR3 is TGTGCCAGCAGTGAAGGACTCCTCTCTGGAAACACCATATATTTT. Amino acid sequence: CASSEGLLSGNTIYF.

This rearrangement joins TRBV9 to TRBJ2-2; the D call may be TRBD1 or TRBD2 (5 bases each). V lost 0 bases, J lost 6 bases, and 18 bases lay in between. The CDR3 spans 17 residues. CDR1 is SGDLS and CDR2 is YYNGEE in the germline V gene. CDR3 in amino acids: CASSVAKAAGSSGELFF. CDR3 DNA sequence: TGTGCCAGCAGCGTAGCTAAAGCGGCAGGGAGTTCCGGGGAGCTGTTTTTT.

The rearrangement links TRBV27 to TRBJ2-3; 15 nucleotides line up with TRBD2. The CDR3 runs 19 residues. The ends lost 1 base at V and 4 bases at J; junction bases unmatched: 9. The V gene's germline CDR1 is MNHEY and CDR2 SMNVEV (reference sequence). As DNA, the CDR3 is TGTGCCAGCAGTTTATTGGGACTAGCGGGAGGTAGTCGGTCAGATACGCAGTATTTT. Its protein is CASSLLGLAGGSRSDTQYF.

Points on this clone: Other DNA sequences in this sample translate to the same CDR3. The J gene is TRBJ1-5, the V gene TRBV11-2; D possibly corresponds to TRBD1 (5 bases). V was clipped by 1 base and J by 4 bases, with 11 bases between them. The CDR3 totals 15 residues. Germline V gene sequence: CDR1 SGHAT, CDR2 FQNNGV. The CDR3, as DNA: TGTGCCAGCAGCTTAGGCACAGGCGGAAATCAGCCCCAGCATTTT. It is translated as CASSLGTGGNQPQHF. Supplemented by reference TRBV11-2 and TRBJ1-5, the full variable domain reads EAGVAQSPRYKIIEKRQSVAFWCNPISGHATLYWYQQILGQGPKLLIQFQNNGVVDDSQLPKDRFSAERLKGVDSTLKIQPAKLEDSAVYLCASSLGTGGNQPQHFGDGTRLSIL.

V usage is TRBV25-1 and J usage is TRBJ2-7, with 8 bases that match TRBD2. Germline trimming cut 1 base from V and 2 bases from J; bases unmatched to any gene: 7. The CDR3 sequence is 16 residues long. CDR1 and CDR2 (germline): MGHDK, SYGVNS. CDR3 residues: CASSEFNSGSTYEQYF. Written as DNA, the CDR3 is TGTGCCAGCAGTGAATTTAACAGCGGGAGCACCTACGAGCAGTACTTC.

This clone came up once. The V call is TRBV14, the J call TRBJ2-1; 9 bases map to TRBD1. Germline V gene sequence: CDR1 SGHDN, CDR2 FVKESK. The V and J ends lost 0 bases and 4 bases, in that order; junction bases with no gene match: 7. This CDR3 comprises 17 residues. In nucleotides, the CDR3 is TGTGCCAGCAGCCAAGATCCGGGGACAGGGTTTTACAATGAGCAGTTCTTC. It translates to CASSQDPGTGFYNEQFF.

Remarks on this clone: One junction end does not reproduce the germline sequence, and a read error may be involved. The gene calls are TRBV6-1 and TRBJ1-5, with 8 bases lining up with TRBD1. The CDR3 is made up of 14 amino acids. Germline CDR1 and CDR2: MNHNS and SASEGT. The CDR3 sequence is CRFPARQGRQPQHF. The CDR3 bases are TGCCGCTTTCCCGCCCGACAGGGGCGGCAGCCCCAGCATTTT.